This TCR beta chain was identified during a study of blood T cell repertoires in COVID-19. Whole-study context: Acute and convalescent COVID-19 samples came from the United States, Italy and Spain. The analysed material was cDNA or gDNA that came from T cells, B-cell-depleted T cells, or PBMCs.

V gave up 4 bases and J gave up 6 bases; unmatched junction bases: 9. The CDR3 spans 15 residues. CDR1 is SGHTA, CDR2 FQGNSA, per germline. Patients at the Seattle site were enrolled during active infection and followed longitudinally. In the original processing: Estimation of nucleated cell counts was performed using reference gene primer amplification. Assay used: immunoSEQ multiplex PCR; TCRdb lists only in-frame clones, some missing. V and J calls and clone size are given by that table; D and trimming were obtained from the DNA. The repertoire has around 400,000 clones, around 87% of them found once; the top ten carry more than 9%.

This rearrangement joins TRBV7-2 to TRBJ2-7; the match to TRBD1 covers 10 bases. The sample consisted of peripheral blood. The receptor comes from a woman in her 30s with COVID-19, enrolled during active disease. In DNA form, the CDR3 reads TGTGCCAGCAGCTCGCCGGGACAGGGGTATTTCGAGCAGTACTTC. Protein product: CASSSPGQGYFEQYF.